The clone carrying this T cell receptor beta chain was seen many times. This specimen belongs to a study of molecular identifiers for immune sequencing clone quantification. The wider study: Replicates involved a five-way split of RNA from approximately 20,000 or 100,000 naive CD8 cells, with sequencing of four.

The CDR3 consists of 14 residues. CDR1 MNHGY and CDR2 SVAAGI come from the germline V gene. V was shortened by 11 bases and J by 4 bases, with 20 bases between the two germline ends. It was with previously described methods and listed TCR primers that bulk TCR libraries were made. TCRdb re-called the PCR reads through MiXCR, storing one row per CDR3 protein. The data contain fewer than 350,000 distinct CDR3 sequences, roughly a quarter of them singletons. The V gene is TRBV6-9, the J gene TRBJ2-5; no definite D call. Sequencing used naive CD8+ T cells from blood, with Jurkat cell RNA spiked in. Subset given: FACS-sorted CD8+CD4-CCR7+CD45RA+ naive T cells. The clonotype comes from a human donor in good health. Some libraries in this study had Jurkat cell RNA spiked in. CDR3 in amino acids: CALFKSSKIETQYF. The DNA of the CDR3 is TGTGCCCTATTTAAAAGCAGCAAGATAGAGACCCAGTACTTC.